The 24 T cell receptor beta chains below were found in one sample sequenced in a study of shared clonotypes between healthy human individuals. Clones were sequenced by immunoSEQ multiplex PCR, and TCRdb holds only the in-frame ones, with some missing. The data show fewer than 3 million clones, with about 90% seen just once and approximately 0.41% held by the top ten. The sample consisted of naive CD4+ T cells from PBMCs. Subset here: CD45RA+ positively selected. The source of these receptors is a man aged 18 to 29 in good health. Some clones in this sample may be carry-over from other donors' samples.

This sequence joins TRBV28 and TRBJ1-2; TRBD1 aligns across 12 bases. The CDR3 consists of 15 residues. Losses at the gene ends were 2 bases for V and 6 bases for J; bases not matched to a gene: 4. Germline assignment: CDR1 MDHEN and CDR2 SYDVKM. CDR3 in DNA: TGTGCCAGCAGTTTAGGGGGACAGGGGGCTAATGGCTACACCTTC. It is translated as CASSLGGQGANGYTF.

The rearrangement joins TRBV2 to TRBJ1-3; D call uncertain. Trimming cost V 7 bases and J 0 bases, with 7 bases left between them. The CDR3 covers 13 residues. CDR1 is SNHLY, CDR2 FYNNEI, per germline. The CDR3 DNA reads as TGTGCCAGCACGGTGCCCTCTGGAAACACCATATATTTT. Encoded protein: CASTVPSGNTIYF. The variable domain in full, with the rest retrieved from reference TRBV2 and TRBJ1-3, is EPEVTQTPSHQVTQMGQEVILRCVPISNHLYFYWYRQILGQKVEFLVSFYNNEISEKSEIFDDQFSVERPDGSNFTLKIRSTKLEDSAMYFCASTVPSGNTIYFGEGSWLTVV.

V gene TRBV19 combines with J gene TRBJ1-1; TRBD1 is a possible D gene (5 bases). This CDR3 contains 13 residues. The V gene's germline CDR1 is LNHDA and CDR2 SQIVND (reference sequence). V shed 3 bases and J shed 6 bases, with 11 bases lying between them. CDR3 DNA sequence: TGTGCCAGTAGTATGGACACCCGCTCTGAAGCTTTCTTT. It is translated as CASSMDTRSEAFF.

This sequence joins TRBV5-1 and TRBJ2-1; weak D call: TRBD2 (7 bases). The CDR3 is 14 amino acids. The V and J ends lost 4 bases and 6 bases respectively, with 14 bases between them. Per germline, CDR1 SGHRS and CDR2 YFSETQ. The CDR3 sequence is CASSPGGSGNEQFF. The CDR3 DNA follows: TGCGCCAGCAGCCCGGGGGGCAGTGGCAATGAGCAGTTCTTC.

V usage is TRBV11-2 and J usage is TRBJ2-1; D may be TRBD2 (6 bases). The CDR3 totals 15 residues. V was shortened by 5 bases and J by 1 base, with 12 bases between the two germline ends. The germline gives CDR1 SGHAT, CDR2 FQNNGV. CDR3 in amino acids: CASSPPGRSYNEQFF. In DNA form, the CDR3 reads TGTGCCAGCAGCCCACCGGGGAGGTCCTACAATGAGCAGTTCTTC.

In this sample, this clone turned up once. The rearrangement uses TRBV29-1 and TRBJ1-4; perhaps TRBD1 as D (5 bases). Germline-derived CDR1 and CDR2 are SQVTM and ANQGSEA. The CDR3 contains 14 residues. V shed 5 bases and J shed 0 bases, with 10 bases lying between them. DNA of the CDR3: TGCAGCGTTTCGGGGGTCGCAACTAATGAAAAACTGTTTTTT. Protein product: CSVSGVATNEKLFF.

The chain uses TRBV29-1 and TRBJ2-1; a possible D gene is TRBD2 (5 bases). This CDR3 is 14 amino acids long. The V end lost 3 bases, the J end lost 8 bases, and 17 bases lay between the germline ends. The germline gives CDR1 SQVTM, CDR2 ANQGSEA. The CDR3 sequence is CSVDRRLSRDEQFF. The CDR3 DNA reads TGCAGCGTTGATAGGAGACTAAGTAGGGATGAGCAGTTCTTC.

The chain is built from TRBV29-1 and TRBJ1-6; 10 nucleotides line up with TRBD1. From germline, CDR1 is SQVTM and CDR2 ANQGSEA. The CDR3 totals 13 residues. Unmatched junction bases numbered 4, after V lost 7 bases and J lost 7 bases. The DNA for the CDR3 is TGCAGCGCCAAGGGACAGGGGAATTCACCCCTCCACTTT. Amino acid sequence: CSAKGQGNSPLHF.

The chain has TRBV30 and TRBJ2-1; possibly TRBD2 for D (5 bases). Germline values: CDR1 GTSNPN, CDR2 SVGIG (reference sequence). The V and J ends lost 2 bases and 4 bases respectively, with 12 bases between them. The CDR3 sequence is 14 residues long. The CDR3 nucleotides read TGTGCCTGGAGTTGGACCCCGGGGTACAATGAGCAGTTCTTC. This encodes CAWSWTPGYNEQFF.

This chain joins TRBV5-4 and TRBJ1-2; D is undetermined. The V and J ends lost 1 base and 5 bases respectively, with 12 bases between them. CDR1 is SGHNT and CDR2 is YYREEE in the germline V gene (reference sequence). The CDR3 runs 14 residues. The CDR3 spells CASSLKVESYGYTF. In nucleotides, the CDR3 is TGTGCCAGCAGCTTGAAGGTGGAATCTTATGGCTACACCTTC.

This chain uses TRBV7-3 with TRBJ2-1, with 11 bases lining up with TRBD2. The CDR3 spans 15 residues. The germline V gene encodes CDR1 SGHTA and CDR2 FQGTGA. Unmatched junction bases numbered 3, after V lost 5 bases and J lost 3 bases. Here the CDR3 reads CASSQLAGDYNEQFF. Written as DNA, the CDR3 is TGTGCCAGCAGCCAACTAGCGGGAGACTACAATGAGCAGTTCTTC. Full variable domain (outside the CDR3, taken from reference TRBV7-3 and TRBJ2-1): GAGVSQTPSNKVTEKGKYVELRCDPISGHTALYWYRQSLGQGPEFLIYFQGTGAADDSGLPNDRFFAVRPEGSVSTLKIQRTERGDSAVYLCASSQLAGDYNEQFFGPGTRLTVL.

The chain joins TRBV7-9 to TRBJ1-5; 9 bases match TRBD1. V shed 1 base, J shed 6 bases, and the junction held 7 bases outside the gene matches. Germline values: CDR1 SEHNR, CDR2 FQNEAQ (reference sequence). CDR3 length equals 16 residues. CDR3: CASSLGTGAVGQPQHF. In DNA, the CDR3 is TGTGCCAGCAGCTTAGGGACAGGGGCCGTTGGTCAGCCCCAGCATTTT.

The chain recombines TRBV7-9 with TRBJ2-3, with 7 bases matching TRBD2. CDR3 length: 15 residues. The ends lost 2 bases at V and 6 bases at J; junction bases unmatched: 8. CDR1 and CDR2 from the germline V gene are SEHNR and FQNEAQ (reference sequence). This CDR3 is CASSLIGGRGDTQYF. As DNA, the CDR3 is TGTGCCAGCAGCTTAATTGGCGGGAGAGGGGATACGCAGTATTTT.

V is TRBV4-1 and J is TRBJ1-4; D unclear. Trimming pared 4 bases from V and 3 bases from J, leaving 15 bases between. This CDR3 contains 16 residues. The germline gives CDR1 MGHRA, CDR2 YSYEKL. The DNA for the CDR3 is TGCGCCAGCAGCCCAATTACCGGGCCTGCTAATGAAAAACTGTTTTTT. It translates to CASSPITGPANEKLFF.

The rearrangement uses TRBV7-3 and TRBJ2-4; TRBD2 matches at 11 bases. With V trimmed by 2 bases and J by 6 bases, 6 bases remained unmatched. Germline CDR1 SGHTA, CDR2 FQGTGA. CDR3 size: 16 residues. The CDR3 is CASSLGLAGGLNIQYF. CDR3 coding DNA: TGTGCCAGCAGCTTAGGGCTAGCGGGAGGCCTAAACATTCAGTACTTC.

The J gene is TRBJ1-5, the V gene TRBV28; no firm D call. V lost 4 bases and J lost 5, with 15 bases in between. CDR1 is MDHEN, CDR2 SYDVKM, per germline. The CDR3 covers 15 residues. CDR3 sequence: CASSSPFEGYQPQHF. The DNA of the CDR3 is TGTGCCAGCAGTTCCCCTTTTGAGGGATATCAGCCCCAGCATTTT.

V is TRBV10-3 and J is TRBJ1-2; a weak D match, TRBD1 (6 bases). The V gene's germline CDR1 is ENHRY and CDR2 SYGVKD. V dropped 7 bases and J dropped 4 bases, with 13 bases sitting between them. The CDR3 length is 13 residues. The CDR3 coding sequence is TGTGCCATCACGGGGGGGGCCCTCTATGGCTACACCTTC. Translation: CAITGGALYGYTF.

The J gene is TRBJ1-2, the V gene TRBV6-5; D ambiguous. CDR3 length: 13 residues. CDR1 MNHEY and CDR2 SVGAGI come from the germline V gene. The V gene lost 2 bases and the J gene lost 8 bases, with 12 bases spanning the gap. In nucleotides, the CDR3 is TGTGCCAGCAGTTACCTCGGGCTGGAAGGCTACACCTTC. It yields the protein CASSYLGLEGYTF.

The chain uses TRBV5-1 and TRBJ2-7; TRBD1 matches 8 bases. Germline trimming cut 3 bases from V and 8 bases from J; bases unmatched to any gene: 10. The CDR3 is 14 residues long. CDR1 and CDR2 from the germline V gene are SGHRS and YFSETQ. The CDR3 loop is CASSSDRDVPKQYF. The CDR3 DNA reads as TGCGCCAGCAGCTCGGACAGGGACGTCCCCAAGCAGTACTTC. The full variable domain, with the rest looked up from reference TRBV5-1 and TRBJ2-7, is KAGVTQTPRYLIKTRGQQVTLSCSPISGHRSVSWYQQTPGQGLQFLFEYFSETQRNKGNFPGRFSGRQFSNSRSEMNVSTLELGDSALYLCASSSDRDVPKQYFGPGTRLTVT.

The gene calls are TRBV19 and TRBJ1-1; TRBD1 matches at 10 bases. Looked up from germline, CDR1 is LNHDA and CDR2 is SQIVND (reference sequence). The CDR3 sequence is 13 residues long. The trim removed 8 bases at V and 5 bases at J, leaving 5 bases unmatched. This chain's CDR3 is CASGGQGITEAFF. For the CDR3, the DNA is TGTGCCAGTGGGGGACAGGGGATTACTGAAGCTTTCTTT.

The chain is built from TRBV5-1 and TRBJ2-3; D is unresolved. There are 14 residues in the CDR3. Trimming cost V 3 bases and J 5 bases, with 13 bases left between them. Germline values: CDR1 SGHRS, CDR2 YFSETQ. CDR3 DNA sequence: TGCGCCAGCAGCTCCCACTGGGCCAAAGATACGCAGTATTTT. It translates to CASSSHWAKDTQYF.

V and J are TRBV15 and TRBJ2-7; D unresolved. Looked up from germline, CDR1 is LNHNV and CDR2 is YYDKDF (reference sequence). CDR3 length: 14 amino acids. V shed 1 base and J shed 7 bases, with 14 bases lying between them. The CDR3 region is CATSRVSGSAEQYF. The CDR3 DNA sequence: TGTGCCACCAGCAGAGTCTCCGGGTCCGCGGAGCAGTACTTC.

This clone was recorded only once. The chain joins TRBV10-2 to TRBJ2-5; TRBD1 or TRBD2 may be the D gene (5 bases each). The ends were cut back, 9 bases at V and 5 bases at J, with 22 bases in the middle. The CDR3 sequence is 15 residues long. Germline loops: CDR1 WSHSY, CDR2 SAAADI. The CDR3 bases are TGCGCCAGGAGAAACCGGGACCGCCGGACCGAGACCCAGTACTTC. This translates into CARRNRDRRTETQYF.

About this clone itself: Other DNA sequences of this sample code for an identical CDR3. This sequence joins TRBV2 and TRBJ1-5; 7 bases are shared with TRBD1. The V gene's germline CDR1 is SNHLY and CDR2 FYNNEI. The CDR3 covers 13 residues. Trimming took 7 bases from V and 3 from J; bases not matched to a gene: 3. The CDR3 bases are TGTGCCAGCAAAGGACAGGCCAATCAGCCCCAGCATTTT. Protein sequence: CASKGQANQPQHF.